These 25 T cell receptor beta chains originate from one sample sequenced in a study of beta chain features in type 1 diabetes. cDNA synthesis used the whole RNA isolate, giving expressed TCRB sequences. Profiled with immunoSEQ multiplex PCR; TCRdb holds only in-frame clones, not every one. The sample lists about 620,000 clones; 15% to 17% were seen once. Material: naive CD4+ T cells from blood. The receptors were gathered from a man aged 18-30 years in good health.

This clone was observed a few times. CDR3 amino acids: CASSYSRANYEQYF. The CDR3 DNA reads TGTGCCAGCAGTTACTCCAGGGCAAACTACGAGCAGTACTTC. The rearrangement links TRBV6-6 to TRBJ2-7; D is possibly TRBD1 (5 bases). The CDR3 totals 14 residues. Trimming removed 0 bases at V and 3 bases at J, with 9 bases between. The V gene's germline CDR1 is MNHNY and CDR2 SVGAGI (reference sequence).

This clone was detected only a few times. The gene calls are TRBV18 and TRBJ2-2; 7 bases are a match to TRBD1. Unmatched junction bases numbered 3, after V lost 8 bases and J lost 0 bases. This CDR3 contains 14 residues. The germline CDR1 and CDR2 sequences are KGHSH and LQKENI. The CDR3 sequence: CASTGQPNTGELFF. CDR3 bases: TGTGCCAGCACGGGACAGCCGAACACCGGGGAGCTGTTTTTT. Variable domain in full (rest from reference TRBV18 and TRBJ2-2): NAGVMQNPRHLVRRRGQEARLRCSPMKGHSHVYWYRQLPEEGLKFMVYLQKENIIDESGMPKERFSAEFPKEGPSILRIQQVVRGDSAAYFCASTGQPNTGELFFGEGSRLTVL.

This clone was seen more than once but under ten times. The chain is built from TRBV5-1 and TRBJ2-2, with D maybe TRBD1 (6 bases). With 2 bases removed from V and 6 bases from J, the gap between germline ends came to 8 bases. The CDR3 runs 13 residues. Per the germline V gene, CDR1 is SGHRS and CDR2 is YFSETQ. CDR3 loop: CASSFQGSGELFF. Here the CDR3 DNA reads TGCGCCAGCAGCTTTCAGGGGTCCGGGGAGCTGTTTTTT.

The chain joins TRBV5-1 to TRBJ2-5; D ambiguous. The DNA end is a closer match to TRBJ2-7, so the J assignment may be wrong. CDR3 length: 13 amino acids. From germline, CDR1 is SGHRS and CDR2 YFSETQ. In nucleotides, the CDR3 is TGCGCCAGCAGCTTGGCCGCCGTGTCCGAGCAGTACTTC. Protein product: CASSLAAVSEQYF.

V usage is TRBV9 and J usage is TRBJ2-3, with unresolved D. Trimming removed 7 bases at V and 3 bases at J, with 15 bases between. The CDR3 is 14 amino acids. Germline V lookup: CDR1 SGDLS, CDR2 YYNGEE. The CDR3 loop reads CASVPPPPTDTQYF. The CDR3 DNA reads TGTGCCAGCGTCCCTCCCCCGCCGACAGATACGCAGTATTTT.

A few counts support this clone. The CDR3 sequence: CASPRVGRSADTQYF. As DNA, the CDR3 is TGTGCCAGTCCGAGGGTCGGGAGATCGGCAGATACGCAGTATTTT. This chain connects TRBV7-9 to TRBJ2-3, with a weak D call TRBD2 (6 bases). CDR1 and CDR2 (germline): SEHNR, FQNEAQ (reference sequence). Trimming shortened V by 9 bases and J by 4 bases, and 20 bases separated the two germline ends. This CDR3 has 15 amino acids.

The chain joins TRBV7-8 to TRBJ1-6; no firm D call. The length of the CDR3 is 15 residues. Trimming left V 1 base short and J 4 bases short, with 8 bases between. CDR1 SGHVS and CDR2 FQNEAQ come from the germline V gene. The CDR3 spells CASSLGQKYNSPLHF. The CDR3 DNA reads TGTGCCAGCAGCTTAGGCCAGAAATATAATTCACCCCTCCACTTT.

This clone came up a few times. The gene calls are TRBV6-4 and TRBJ2-1, with unresolved D. V was pared by 0 bases and J by 5 bases, with 14 bases between. Germline values: CDR1 MRHNA, CDR2 SNTAGT. This CDR3 is 16 amino acids long. CDR3 in amino acids: CASSDSRVRANNEQFF. In nucleotides, the CDR3 is TGTGCCAGCAGTGACTCAAGAGTGCGCGCGAACAATGAGCAGTTCTTC.

The V gene is TRBV4-2, the J gene TRBJ2-2; 9 bases fit TRBD1. This CDR3 has 15 amino acids. CDR1 and CDR2 from the germline V gene are LGHNA and YNFKEQ. The DNA for the CDR3 is TGTGCTGCTCGCACAGGGGGCCGGGACACCGGGGAGCTGTTTTTT. This translates into CAARTGGRDTGELFF.

The chain uses TRBV4-3 and TRBJ2-2; D is perhaps TRBD1 (6 bases). V was shortened by 0 bases and J by 4 bases, with 12 bases between the two germline ends. The length of the CDR3 is 16 residues. CDR1 is LGHNA and CDR2 is YSLEER in the germline V gene. CDR3: CASSQDSQGITGELFF. CDR3 in DNA: TGCGCCAGCAGCCAAGATTCTCAGGGGATCACCGGGGAGCTGTTTTTT.

This clone has just a few counts. The chain couples TRBV7-9 to TRBJ2-2, with D possibly being TRBD1 (6 bases). V shed 5 bases and J shed 5 bases, with 18 bases lying between them. CDR1 and CDR2 from the germline V gene are SEHNR and FQNEAQ (reference sequence). The length of the CDR3 is 16 residues. The CDR3 coding sequence is TGTGCCAGCAGCCTTCGGACAGTCGTAGCTACCGGGGAGCTGTTTTTT. As protein: CASSLRTVVATGELFF. Full variable domain (missing parts from reference TRBV7-9 and TRBJ2-2): DTGVSQNPRHKITKRGQNVTFRCDPISEHNRLYWYRQTLGQGPEFLTYFQNEAQLEKSRLLSDRFSAERPKGSFSTLEIQRTEQGDSAMYLCASSLRTVVATGELFFGEGSRLTVL.

This clone was found a few times. This rearrangement joins TRBV20-1 to TRBJ1-2; TRBD1 might be the D (5 bases). Germline CDR1 reads DFQATT; CDR2 reads SNEGSKA (reference sequence). The length of the CDR3 is 11 residues. The CDR3 nucleotides are TGCAAAGCGACAGTTAACTATGGCTACACCTTC. Protein: CKATVNYGYTF.

This clone was seen a few times. The V and J genes are TRBV5-1 and TRBJ2-5; 9 bases map to TRBD2. CDR1 and CDR2 (germline): SGHRS, YFSETQ. J lost 5 bases, V lost 4 bases, and 18 bases had no gene match. The CDR3 extends over 18 amino acids. The DNA of the CDR3 is TGCGCCAGCAGCCAACGGACTAGCGCAGGGCCCTCCCGGGAGACCCAGTACTTC. Its protein product is CASSQRTSAGPSRETQYF.

This clone was observed a few times. The CDR3 reads CASSVGRDSSNQPQHF. The DNA of the CDR3 is TGTGCCAGCAGCGTAGGTCGGGACAGTTCCAATCAGCCCCAGCATTTT. This chain links TRBV9 with TRBJ1-5; TRBD1 agrees at 7 bases. Germline CDR1 SGDLS, CDR2 YYNGEE. Trimming took 0 bases from V and 3 from J; bases not matched to a gene: 6. The CDR3 has 16 residues.

This chain uses TRBV7-2 with TRBJ2-4; the D call may be TRBD1 or TRBD2 (5 bases each). The CDR3 is made up of 11 amino acids. Germline CDR1 SGHTA, CDR2 FQGNSA. Trimming shortened V by 8 bases and J by 8 bases, and 10 bases separated the two germline ends. The CDR3 loop is CASGGDDIQYF. As DNA, the CDR3 is TGTGCCAGCGGGGGAGATGACATTCAGTACTTC.

V and J are TRBV5-1 and TRBJ2-7; 9 nucleotides align to TRBD1. V lost 4 bases to trimming and J lost 0 bases; unmatched junction nucleotides: 8. CDR3 length: 16 residues. The germline V gene encodes CDR1 SGHRS and CDR2 YFSETQ. CDR3 in amino acids: CASSGPGTGHSYEQYF. The DNA for the CDR3 is TGCGCCAGCAGCGGACCCGGGACAGGGCACTCCTACGAGCAGTACTTC.

The genes are TRBV9 and TRBJ2-7, with a possible D match to TRBD1 (5 bases). CDR1 and CDR2 from the germline V gene are SGDLS and YYNGEE. The CDR3 extends over 13 amino acids. Trimming removed 4 bases at V and 2 bases at J, with 10 bases between. The CDR3 nucleotides are TGTGCCAGCAGCCCGGCAGGGACCTACGAGCAGTACTTC. Translating it yields CASSPAGTYEQYF.

In its sample, this clone was seen a few times. This chain uses TRBV10-3 with TRBJ1-4, with a weak D call TRBD1 (6 bases). The V end lost 6 bases, the J end lost 3 bases, and 11 bases lay between the germline ends. The CDR3 spans 14 residues. The V gene's germline CDR1 is ENHRY and CDR2 SYGVKD. CDR3 nucleotide sequence: TGTGCCATCAGGAGCGACAGGTCTAATGAAAAACTGTTTTTT. As protein: CAIRSDRSNEKLFF.

This clone was counted a few times. The chain links TRBV28 to TRBJ1-1; perhaps TRBD1 as D (6 bases). Germline loops: CDR1 MDHEN, CDR2 SYDVKM. Between the trimmed V and J ends, which lost 3 bases and 1 base, there was a span of 6 bases. The CDR3 totals 13 residues. This chain's CDR3 is CASSFRGNTEAFF. CDR3 nucleotides: TGTGCCAGCAGTTTCAGGGGGAACACTGAAGCTTTCTTT. Full variable domain (remainder filled in from reference TRBV28 and TRBJ1-1): DVKVTQSSRYLVKRTGEKVFLECVQDMDHENMFWYRQDPGLGLRLIYFSYDVKMKEKGDIPEGYSVSREKKERFSLILESASTNQTSMYLCASSFRGNTEAFFGQGTRLTVV.

Here the CDR3 DNA reads TGTGCCAGCAGGCAGGGACGGAACTCCTACGAGCAGTACTTC. Residues: CASRQGRNSYEQYF. The V gene is TRBV6-5, the J gene TRBJ2-7; possibly TRBD1 or TRBD2 for D (5 bases each). The V end lost 6 bases, the J end lost 0 bases, and 12 bases lay between the germline ends. The CDR3 contains 14 residues. Germline V gene sequence: CDR1 MNHEY, CDR2 SVGAGI.

This sequence joins TRBV5-4 and TRBJ1-1; no clear D. Trimming stripped 4 bases from V and 1 base from J, with 8 bases between. CDR3 length: 13 amino acids. The germline V gene encodes CDR1 SGHNT and CDR2 YYREEE (reference sequence). The CDR3 loop is CASSPTTNTEAFF. In DNA, the CDR3 is TGTGCCAGCAGCCCTACCACGAACACTGAAGCTTTCTTT.

J is TRBJ2-5 and V is TRBV7-2, with unresolved D. The V and J ends lost 2 bases and 4 bases respectively, with 17 bases between them. The CDR3 extends over 16 amino acids. Germline CDR1 is SGHTA and CDR2 is FQGNSA. The CDR3 DNA reads as TGTGCCAGCAGCTTAACCGCGAGCTTTGGCCGAGAGACCCAGTACTTC. This gives the protein CASSLTASFGRETQYF.

The V and J genes are TRBV19 and TRBJ2-1, with a weak D call TRBD2 (5 bases). The V and J ends lost 5 bases and 4 bases respectively, with 18 bases between them. Looked up from germline, CDR1 is LNHDA and CDR2 is SQIVND (reference sequence). The CDR3 loop spans 16 amino acids. The CDR3 protein is CASSLAKSPYYNEQFF. CDR3 DNA sequence: TGTGCCAGTAGTCTAGCCAAATCACCTTATTACAATGAGCAGTTCTTC. The complete variable domain, with remaining parts taken from reference TRBV19 and TRBJ2-1, reads DGGITQSPKYLFRKEGQNVTLSCEQNLNHDAMYWYRQDPGQGLRLIYYSQIVNDFQKGDIAEGYSVSREKKESFPLTVTSAQKNPTAFYLCASSLAKSPYYNEQFFGPGTRLTVL.

The chain couples TRBV6-5 to TRBJ1-1; D is perhaps TRBD1 (6 bases). The CDR3 runs to 15 residues. Germline values: CDR1 MNHEY, CDR2 SVGAGI. The V and J ends lost 0 bases and 4 bases respectively, with 12 bases between them. The CDR3 nucleotides read TGTGCCAGCAGTTACTCGGACAGAGTAGGCACTGAAGCTTTCTTT. Translating it yields CASSYSDRVGTEAFF.

The sample holds a few counts of this clone. This chain uses TRBV25-1 with TRBJ2-7; D is possibly TRBD2 (6 bases). Germline CDR1 is MGHDK and CDR2 is SYGVNS. This CDR3 comprises 13 residues. V was shortened by 11 bases and J by 0 bases, with 14 bases between the two germline ends. CDR3 protein: CASGFGGSYEQYF. The CDR3 nucleotides are TGTGCCTCCGGATTCGGGGGCTCCTACGAGCAGTACTTC.